Sequencing of this T cell receptor beta chain was carried out in a study of cytotoxic CD8 clonotypes in ibrutinib-treated CLL. The germline CDR1 and CDR2 sequences are MGHDK and SYGVNS. V was cut by 2 bases and J by 1 base, with 17 bases left in between. This CDR3 is built from 18 residues. Using immunoSEQ multiplex PCR, the repertoire was profiled, and TCRdb retains in-frame clones only, with some absent. In the table there are hundreds of thousands of clones, more than 65% of which are singletons. The source was PBMCs, collected after 12 months of ibrutinib treatment. V is TRBV25-1 and J is TRBJ2-2; either TRBD1 or TRBD2 may supply D (6 bases each). The sequence was collected from a human donor with chronic lymphocytic leukemia. The CDR3 nucleotides read TGTGCCAGCAGTGAAAGCGGATGGGGGGCAGGGAACACCGGGGAGCTGTTTTTT. This gives the protein CASSESGWGAGNTGELFF.